A single sample gave rise to the 24 T cell receptor beta chains below, sequenced in a study of technical replicates of blood from several donors. Measured with immunoSEQ multiplex PCR; TCRdb has only the in-frame clones, and not every one. The sample has about 15,000 clones, over 75% seen once. Sample: PBMCs. All receptors derive from a human donor in good health.

The CDR3 DNA sequence: TGTGCCATCAGTGGACTAGCGGGAGGAGTCTCCTACAATGAGCAGTTCTTC. It is translated as CAISGLAGGVSYNEQFF. The chain joins TRBV10-3 to TRBJ2-1; 13 bases line up with TRBD2. The CDR3 is 17 amino acids. Germline CDR1 is ENHRY and CDR2 is SYGVKD. With 4 bases clipped from V and 0 bases from J, the junction kept 3 bases outside the gene matches.

This clone has more than one count but fewer than ten. V is TRBV30 and J is TRBJ1-1; D remains ambiguous. This CDR3 has 12 amino acids. Trimming pared 2 bases from V and 2 bases from J, leaving 6 bases between. Germline-derived CDR1 and CDR2 are GTSNPN and SVGIG (reference sequence). The CDR3 region has the DNA TGTGCCTGGAGTTCCCTTAACACTGAAGCTTTCTTT. This sequence encodes CAWSSLNTEAFF.

This chain links TRBV2 with TRBJ1-1; D possibly corresponds to TRBD1 (5 bases). Trimming took off 7 bases at V and 2 bases at J, with 8 bases between the two ends. The V gene's germline CDR1 is SNHLY and CDR2 FYNNEI. The CDR3 spans 12 residues. The CDR3 region is CASKGDNTEAFF. CDR3 nucleotides: TGTGCCAGCAAAGGGGATAACACTGAAGCTTTCTTT.

This chain uses TRBV5-1 with TRBJ2-2; 11 bases match TRBD1. CDR3 size: 15 residues. Trimming took 2 bases from V and 7 from J; bases not matched to a gene: 4. Germline values: CDR1 SGHRS, CDR2 YFSETQ. CDR3 sequence reads: CASSLRTGGGGELFF. The CDR3 region has the DNA TGCGCCAGCAGCTTAAGGACAGGGGGCGGCGGGGAGCTGTTTTTT.

V gene TRBV6-1 combines with J gene TRBJ2-1; 8 bases map to TRBD1. CDR3 size: 15 residues. Per germline, CDR1 MNHNS and CDR2 SASEGT. J gave up 3 bases and V 3 bases, and 4 bases lay outside the gene matches. The CDR3 sequence is CASSDGQGNYNEQFF. CDR3 sequence (DNA): TGTGCCAGCAGTGATGGACAGGGTAACTACAATGAGCAGTTCTTC.

This clone was picked up a small number of times. The rearrangement joins TRBV4-1 to TRBJ1-1, with TRBD1 matching 7 bases. The CDR3 sequence is 15 residues long. Germline V gene lookup returns CDR1 MGHRA and CDR2 YSYEKL. The junction had 13 bases not matched to a gene; V was cut back by 3 bases and J by 9 bases. Here the CDR3 reads CASSHIPEGAWKAFF. CDR3 coding DNA: TGCGCCAGCAGCCATATTCCGGAGGGGGCTTGGAAAGCTTTCTTT.

The V and J genes are TRBV5-1 and TRBJ2-2, with 13 bases identical to TRBD2. Germline lookup yields CDR1 SGHRS and CDR2 YFSETQ. The CDR3 sequence is 17 residues long. The junction had 6 bases not matched to a gene; V was cut back by 5 bases and J by 2 bases. The CDR3 sequence: CASRALAGGPNTGELFF. The DNA of the CDR3 is TGCGCCAGCAGGGCACTAGCGGGAGGGCCTAACACCGGGGAGCTGTTTTTT. Drawing the rest from reference TRBV5-1 and TRBJ2-2, the complete variable domain is KAGVTQTPRYLIKTRGQQVTLSCSPISGHRSVSWYQQTPGQGLQFLFEYFSETQRNKGNFPGRFSGRQFSNSRSEMNVSTLELGDSALYLCASRALAGGPNTGELFFGEGSRLTVL.

The chain uses TRBV19 and TRBJ2-5, with 9 positions matching TRBD2. With 1 base clipped from V and 2 bases from J, the junction kept 2 bases outside the gene matches. CDR1 is LNHDA and CDR2 is SQIVND in the germline V gene (reference sequence). This CDR3 is built from 15 residues. CDR3 DNA sequence: TGTGCCAGTAGTATAGGACTAGCGGCACAAGAGACCCAGTACTTC. This codes for CASSIGLAAQETQYF.

This clone was seen a few times. This chain connects TRBV5-8 to TRBJ1-5; D is possibly TRBD1 (5 bases). The CDR3 spans 13 residues. V was cut by 2 bases and J by 6 bases, with 9 bases left in between. The germline V gene has CDR1 SGHTS and CDR2 YDEGEE. The CDR3 bases are TGTGCCAGCAGCTTCGGGGGTAGTCAGCCCCAGCATTTT. As protein: CASSFGGSQPQHF.

This clone appeared once. The chain combines TRBV7-9 with TRBJ2-1, with TRBD2 identical over 10 bases. The V segment lost 8 bases and the J segment 2 bases; nucleotides outside the gene matches: 6. The CDR3 totals 15 residues. The V gene's germline CDR1 is SEHNR and CDR2 FQNEAQ (reference sequence). This CDR3 reads CASGILAGTYNEQFF. The CDR3 DNA follows: TGTGCCAGCGGCATACTAGCGGGAACCTACAATGAGCAGTTCTTC.

The chain carries TRBV6-5 and TRBJ2-3, with 11 bases identical to TRBD2. The CDR3 totals 16 residues. The germline V gene has CDR1 MNHEY and CDR2 SVGAGI. Trimming at V came to 0 bases and at J to 7 bases, leaving 6 bases not matched to a gene. The CDR3 sequence: CASSYSLAGGTNTQYF. CDR3 bases: TGTGCCAGCAGTTACTCGCTAGCGGGAGGAACGAATACGCAGTATTTT.

The chain is built from TRBV2 and TRBJ2-7; 9 nucleotides match TRBD1. This CDR3 comprises 14 residues. Germline V lookup: CDR1 SNHLY, CDR2 FYNNEI. V gave up 6 bases and J gave up 2 bases; unmatched junction bases: 5. CDR3 DNA sequence: TGTGCCAGCAGGCCGACAGGGGGTGCCTACGAGCAGTACTTC. It translates to CASRPTGGAYEQYF.

The chain combines TRBV11-2 with TRBJ2-5; 12 nucleotides match TRBD1. J lost 5 bases, V lost 4 bases, and 8 bases had no gene match. The germline gives CDR1 SGHAT, CDR2 FQNNGV. This CDR3 has 16 residues. The CDR3 DNA is TGTGCCAGCAGCTATAGAGGGACAGGGGGCGGCGAGACCCAGTACTTC. This translates into CASSYRGTGGGETQYF.

The table lists this clone with a count of one. This chain connects TRBV6-6 to TRBJ2-7; weak D call: TRBD2 (5 bases). The ends were cut back, 7 bases at V and 0 bases at J, with 10 bases in the middle. Per germline, CDR1 MNHNY and CDR2 SVGAGI (reference sequence). The CDR3 has 13 amino acids. Here the CDR3 reads CASNPGSSYEQYF. In DNA, the CDR3 is TGTGCCAGCAACCCTGGGAGCTCCTACGAGCAGTACTTC.

The chain recombines TRBV10-3 with TRBJ1-5; D perhaps matches TRBD1 (5 bases). Trimming took 0 bases from V and 5 from J, leaving 11 bases between them. The CDR3 extends over 15 amino acids. The germline V gene encodes CDR1 ENHRY and CDR2 SYGVKD. CDR3 DNA sequence: TGTGCCATCAGTGAGTCAGGGCCAGGGTATCAGCCCCAGCATTTT. Protein product: CAISESGPGYQPQHF.

This clone was picked up one time. J is TRBJ2-3 and V is TRBV28; TRBD2 matches at 7 bases. The junction had 5 bases not matched to a gene; V was cut back by 2 bases and J by 6 bases. Per the germline V gene, CDR1 is MDHEN and CDR2 is SYDVKM. The CDR3 consists of 14 residues. The CDR3 DNA reads as TGTGCCAGCAGTTTAGTGCGGGAGTGGGATACGCAGTATTTT. It codes for CASSLVREWDTQYF.

The chain's CDR3 is CASSHALLAASTDTQYF. CDR3 DNA sequence: TGTGCCAGCAGCCATGCCTTACTAGCGGCTAGCACAGATACGCAGTATTTT. The chain uses TRBV5-4 and TRBJ2-3, with 8 positions matching TRBD2. Germline values: CDR1 SGHNT, CDR2 YYREEE (reference sequence). The CDR3 spans 17 residues. Trimming cost V 4 bases and J 0 bases; bases outside gene matches: 10.

This clone was counted between two and nine times. The chain carries TRBV6-1 and TRBJ2-3; TRBD2 matches at 14 bases. The germline V gene has CDR1 MNHNS and CDR2 SASEGT. V gave up 4 bases and J gave up 3 bases; unmatched junction bases: 0. This CDR3 region has 15 residues. The CDR3 DNA reads as TGTGCCAGCAGTGGACTAGCGGGAGGGACAGATACGCAGTATTTT. As protein: CASSGLAGGTDTQYF.

This sequence joins TRBV19 and TRBJ1-4; 10 bases match TRBD1. The CDR3 runs 14 residues. CDR1 and CDR2 from the germline V gene are LNHDA and SQIVND (reference sequence). The junction had 5 bases not matched to a gene; V was cut back by 7 bases and J by 6 bases. CDR3 residues: CASTRTGGDEKLFF. The CDR3 DNA reads TGTGCCAGTACCCGGACAGGGGGGGATGAAAAACTGTTTTTT.

This clone was seen only a few times. The V call is TRBV10-1, the J call TRBJ2-3; 8 bases map to TRBD2. The CDR3 loop spans 16 amino acids. V shed 4 bases and J 0 bases; nucleotides not matched to a gene: 6. Germline V gene data show CDR1 as WNHNN and CDR2 as SYGVQD (reference sequence). In nucleotides, the CDR3 is TGCGCCAGCAGTGCCTATTTAGCGGGGAGCACAGATACGCAGTATTTT. It is translated as CASSAYLAGSTDTQYF.

The genes are TRBV20-1 and TRBJ1-2; no reliable D call. Trimming removed 6 bases from V and 5 bases from J, with 7 bases in between. Germline CDR1 DFQATT, CDR2 SNEGSKA (reference sequence). The CDR3 is made up of 10 amino acids. CDR3 residues: CSASTYGYTF. As DNA, the CDR3 is TGCAGTGCCTCGACATATGGCTACACCTTC.

The V gene is TRBV13, the J gene TRBJ1-5; D gene unclear. CDR3 size: 14 residues. CDR1 is PRHDT and CDR2 is FYEKMQ in the germline V gene (reference sequence). V was pared by 5 bases and J by 3 bases, with 11 bases between. The CDR3 region has the DNA TGTGCCAGCAGCCGCCGGGGAACCAATCAGCCCCAGCATTTT. As protein: CASSRRGTNQPQHF. The full variable domain, in which reference TRBV13 and TRBJ1-5 provide the parts outside the CDR3, is AAGVIQSPRHLIKEKRETATLKCYPIPRHDTVYWYQQGPGQDPQFLISFYEKMQSDKGSIPDRFSAQQFSDYHSELNMSSLELGDSALYFCASSRRGTNQPQHFGDGTRLSIL.

The rearrangement joins TRBV7-8 to TRBJ1-1; D gene unclear. V lost 5 bases, J lost 6 bases, and 22 bases lay in between. Germline CDR1 is SGHVS and CDR2 is FQNEAQ. This CDR3 spans 16 amino acids. CDR3 in amino acids: CASSPEIALLPAEAFF. The CDR3 DNA sequence: TGTGCCAGCAGCCCCGAGATTGCGCTTCTCCCCGCTGAAGCTTTCTTT.

The chain carries TRBV19 and TRBJ2-1; 9 bases are shared with TRBD2. Germline trimming cut 3 bases from V and 5 bases from J; bases unmatched to any gene: 5. Looked up from germline, CDR1 is LNHDA and CDR2 is SQIVND (reference sequence). This CDR3 has 15 amino acids. CDR3 loop: CASSMETSGNNEQFF. Written as DNA, the CDR3 is TGTGCCAGTAGTATGGAGACTAGCGGTAACAATGAGCAGTTCTTC.